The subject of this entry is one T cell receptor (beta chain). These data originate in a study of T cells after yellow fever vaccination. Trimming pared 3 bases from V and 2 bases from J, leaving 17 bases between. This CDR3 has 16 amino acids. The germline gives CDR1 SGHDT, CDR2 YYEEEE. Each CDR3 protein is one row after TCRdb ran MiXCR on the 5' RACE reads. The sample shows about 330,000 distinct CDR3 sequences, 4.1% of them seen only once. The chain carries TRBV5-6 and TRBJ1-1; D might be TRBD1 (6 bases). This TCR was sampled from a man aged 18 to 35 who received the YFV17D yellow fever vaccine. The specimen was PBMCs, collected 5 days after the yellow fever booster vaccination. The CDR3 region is CASSSPGGSLNTEAFF. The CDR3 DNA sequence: TGTGCCAGCAGCTCCCCTGGGGGCAGCCTTAACACTGAAGCTTTCTTT.